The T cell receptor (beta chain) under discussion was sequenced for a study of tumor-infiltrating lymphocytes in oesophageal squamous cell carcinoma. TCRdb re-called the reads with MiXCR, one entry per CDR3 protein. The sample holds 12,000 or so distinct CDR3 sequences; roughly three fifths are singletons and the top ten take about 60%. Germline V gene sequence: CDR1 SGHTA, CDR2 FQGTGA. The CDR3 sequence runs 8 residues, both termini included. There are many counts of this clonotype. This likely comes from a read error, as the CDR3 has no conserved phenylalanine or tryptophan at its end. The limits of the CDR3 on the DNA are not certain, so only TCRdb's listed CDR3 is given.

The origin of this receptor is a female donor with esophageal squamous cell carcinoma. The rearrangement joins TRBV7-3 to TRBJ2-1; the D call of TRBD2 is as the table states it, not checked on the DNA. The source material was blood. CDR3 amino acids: CASSLLAG.